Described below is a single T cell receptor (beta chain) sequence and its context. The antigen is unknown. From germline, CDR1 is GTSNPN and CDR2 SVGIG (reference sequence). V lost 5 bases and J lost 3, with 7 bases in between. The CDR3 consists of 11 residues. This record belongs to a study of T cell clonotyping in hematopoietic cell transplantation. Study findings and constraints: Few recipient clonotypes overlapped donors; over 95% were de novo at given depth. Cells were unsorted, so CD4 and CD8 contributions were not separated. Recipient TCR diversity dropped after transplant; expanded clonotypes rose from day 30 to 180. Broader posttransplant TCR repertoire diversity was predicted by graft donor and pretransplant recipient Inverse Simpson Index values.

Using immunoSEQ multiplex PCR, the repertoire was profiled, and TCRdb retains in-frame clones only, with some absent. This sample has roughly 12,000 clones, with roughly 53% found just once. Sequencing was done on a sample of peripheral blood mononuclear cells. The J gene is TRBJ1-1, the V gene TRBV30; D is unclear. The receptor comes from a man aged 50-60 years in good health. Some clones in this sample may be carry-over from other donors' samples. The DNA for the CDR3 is TGTGCCTGGGTGTGGGACACTGAAGCTTTCTTT. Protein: CAWVWDTEAFF.